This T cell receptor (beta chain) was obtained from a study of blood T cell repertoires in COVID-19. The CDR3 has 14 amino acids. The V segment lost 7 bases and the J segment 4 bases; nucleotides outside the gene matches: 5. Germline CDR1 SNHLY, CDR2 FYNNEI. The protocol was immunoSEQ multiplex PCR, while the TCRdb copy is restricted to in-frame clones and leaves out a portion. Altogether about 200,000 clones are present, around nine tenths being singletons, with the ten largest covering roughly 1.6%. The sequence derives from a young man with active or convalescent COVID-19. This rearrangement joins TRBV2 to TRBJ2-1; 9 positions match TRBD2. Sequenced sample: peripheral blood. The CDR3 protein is CASTGSGSYNEQFF. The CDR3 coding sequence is TGTGCCAGCACTGGTAGCGGGAGTTACAATGAGCAGTTCTTC.